The next 7 T cell receptor beta chains were all read from a single sample in a study of T cells in Graves' hyperthyroidism and ophthalmopathy. Researchers amplified the TCR beta CDR3 regions from RNA transcripts. The TCR CDR3 was amplified in a first-round RT-PCR using the HTBI primer set. Via MiXCR, TCRdb re-called the multiplex PCR reads, giving one row per CDR3 protein. The top ten clones hold over 10% of a sample with over 350,000 distinct CDR3 sequences, 14% to 15% of them seen once. Sequencing was done on a sample of blood. These receptors originate from a man aged 18 to 30 with Graves' ophthalmopathy.

Comment on this clonotype: A much larger clone differs by one base, so this may be a read error. V gene TRBV7-9 combines with J gene TRBJ1-5, with a weak D call TRBD1 (6 bases). This CDR3 contains 14 residues. The germline CDR1 and CDR2 sequences are SEHNR and FQNEAQ (reference sequence). The CDR3: CTSTGGANIEPQHF. The CDR3, as DNA: TGTACCAGCACTGGGGGCGCGAATATAGAGCCCCAGCATTTT.

The rearrangement links TRBV19 to TRBJ2-5, with TRBD1 matching 8 bases. There are 13 residues in the CDR3. Losses at the gene ends were 5 bases for V and 4 bases for J; bases not matched to a gene: 3. The germline gives CDR1 LNHDA, CDR2 SQIVND (reference sequence). The CDR3 is CASSRQGSETQYF. The CDR3 DNA follows: TGTGCCAGTAGTCGACAGGGGTCAGAGACCCAGTACTTC.

This clonotype was detected a few times. The chain combines TRBV19 with TRBJ1-5; D uncertain. Between the trimmed V and J ends, which lost 3 bases and 2 bases, there was a span of 14 bases. This CDR3 comprises 16 residues. CDR1 is LNHDA and CDR2 is SQIVND in the germline V gene (reference sequence). CDR3 bases: TGTGCCAGTAGTATTGTCCGGCTCGATGGCAATCAGCCCCAGCATTTT. Translating it yields CASSIVRLDGNQPQHF.

This clonotype was counted between two and nine times. The chain has TRBV5-1 and TRBJ2-5, with TRBD2 matching 7 bases. The CDR3 sequence is 15 residues long. J was trimmed by 2 bases and V by 5 bases; bases with no gene match: 9. In germline, CDR1 is SGHRS, CDR2 YFSETQ. The CDR3 DNA sequence: TGCGCCAGCAGTTCGGGACTATCCACTCAAGAGACCCAGTACTTC. Translated: CASSSGLSTQETQYF.

The sample holds many counts of this clonotype. V and J are TRBV2 and TRBJ1-2, with TRBD1 identical over 9 bases. Trimming removed 7 bases from V and 6 bases from J; junction bases left unmatched: 3. The CDR3 has 12 amino acids. Germline assignment: CDR1 SNHLY and CDR2 FYNNEI. The CDR3 loop reads CASNWDRDGYTF. DNA for the CDR3: TGTGCCAGCAATTGGGACAGGGATGGCTACACCTTC.

The genes are TRBV6-1 and TRBJ1-2, with 9 bases aligning to TRBD1. Per germline, CDR1 MNHNS and CDR2 SASEGT. Trimming removed 4 bases from V and 0 bases from J; junction bases left unmatched: 3. This CDR3 is built from 15 residues. This CDR3 is CASSGTGATNYGYTF. The DNA for the CDR3 is TGTGCCAGCAGTGGGACAGGGGCTACTAACTATGGCTACACCTTC.

This clonotype appeared many times. The chain combines TRBV7-9 with TRBJ1-4; D possibly corresponds to TRBD1 (5 bases). The CDR3 loop spans 15 amino acids. Per the germline V gene, CDR1 is SEHNR and CDR2 is FQNEAQ (reference sequence). V lost 6 bases and J 4 bases, leaving 15 bases between the germline ends. The CDR3 protein is CASRDSRGLNEKLFF. The CDR3 DNA reads TGTGCCAGCAGGGACTCAAGGGGCCTTAATGAAAAACTGTTTTTT.